Listed here are 28 T cell receptor beta chains from one sample, sequenced in a study of technical replicates of blood from several donors. The assay was immunoSEQ multiplex PCR, and TCRdb's table has in-frame clones only and misses some. The sample yields some 80,000 clones, around 94% seen once. Sequencing used T cells isolated from PBMCs. The receptors were gathered from a human donor in good health.

The chain employs TRBV29-1 and TRBJ1-1; D might be TRBD1 (6 bases). Trimming pared 3 bases from V and 3 bases from J, leaving 11 bases between. This CDR3 contains 13 residues. The germline CDR1 and CDR2 sequences are SQVTM and ANQGSEA. DNA for the CDR3: TGCAGCGTTGATTTACAGGGTGACACTGAAGCTTTCTTT. The encoded protein is CSVDLQGDTEAFF.

The V call is TRBV2, the J call TRBJ2-6; 11 bases match TRBD2. CDR3 length equals 17 residues. Germline-derived CDR1 and CDR2 are SNHLY and FYNNEI. V lost 4 bases and J lost 4; bases outside the gene matches: 6. The CDR3 is CASSVLAGATGANVLTF. CDR3 in DNA: TGTGCCAGCAGTGTACTAGCGGGAGCCACCGGGGCCAACGTCCTGACTTTC.

The genes are TRBV7-8 and TRBJ1-1; maybe TRBD1 (5 bases). Germline V gives CDR1 SGHVS, CDR2 FQNEAQ. Trimming took 2 bases from V and 4 from J, leaving 11 bases between them. CDR3 size: 14 residues. CDR3 DNA: TGTGCCAGCAGCTTATCAGGGATCGGCACTGAAGCTTTCTTT. Residues: CASSLSGIGTEAFF.

CDR3 DNA sequence: TGTGCCAGCAGCTTGGGCGGGTCCCTCGAGCAGTACTTC. This translates into CASSLGGSLEQYF. This chain links TRBV5-4 with TRBJ2-7, with a tentative D call TRBD2 (5 bases). CDR1 is SGHNT, CDR2 YYREEE, per germline (reference sequence). This CDR3 has 13 amino acids. V was trimmed by 0 bases and J by 6 bases, leaving 10 bases between them.

The chain joins TRBV29-1 to TRBJ1-1; D is uncertain. Trimming took off 3 bases at V and 1 base at J, with 9 bases between the two ends. CDR1 SQVTM and CDR2 ANQGSEA come from the germline V gene. This CDR3 is built from 13 residues. CDR3 nucleotides: TGCAGCGTTGATGAGGGAGGGAACACTGAAGCTTTCTTT. Protein sequence: CSVDEGGNTEAFF.

This clone was seen a few times. The rearrangement links TRBV29-1 to TRBJ2-5, with TRBD1 as a possible D gene (6 bases). V was clipped by 6 bases and J by 5 bases, with 16 bases between them. The CDR3 runs 13 residues. CDR1 and CDR2 from the germline V gene are SQVTM and ANQGSEA. CDR3 loop: CSVVLTGRETQYF. The CDR3 DNA reads TGCAGCGTCGTATTGACAGGACGGGAGACCCAGTACTTC.

V is TRBV7-6 and J is TRBJ2-7, with 11 bases fitting TRBD2. V gave up 6 bases and J gave up 3 bases; unmatched junction bases: 4. Germline values: CDR1 SGHVS, CDR2 FNYEAQ. The CDR3 is 14 residues long. CDR3 nucleotides: TGTGCCAGCAGTCGACTAGCGGGGAGCTACGAGCAGTACTTC. Its protein product is CASSRLAGSYEQYF.

Worth noting for this clone: One end of the junction varies from germline; a read error may be responsible. This chain links TRBV6-1 with TRBJ2-2, with a tentative D call TRBD2 (7 bases). Germline V gene data show CDR1 as MNHNS and CDR2 as SASEGT. CDR3 length: 14 amino acids. DNA for the CDR3: TGTGCCAGCACAGGCAGACGATCCTTGGGGGGGCTGCTTTTT. Translation: CASTGRRSLGGLLF.

In the case of this clone: This sample also contains other DNA sequences that code for the same CDR3. This sequence joins TRBV2 and TRBJ1-5; no reliable D call. The CDR3 loop spans 13 amino acids. Looked up from germline, CDR1 is SNHLY and CDR2 is FYNNEI. Trimming took off 6 bases at V and 0 bases at J, with 6 bases between the two ends. The CDR3 is CASSLYSNQPQHF. DNA of the CDR3: TGTGCCAGCAGCCTATATAGCAATCAGCCCCAGCATTTT.

The chain carries TRBV19 and TRBJ1-5; D not certain. The CDR3 length is 15 residues. The V end lost 7 bases, the J end lost 0 bases, and 13 bases lay between the germline ends. Germline CDR1 is LNHDA and CDR2 is SQIVND (reference sequence). The chain's CDR3 is CASKISSTSNQPQHF. CDR3 in DNA: TGTGCCAGTAAAATCTCGAGCACTAGCAATCAGCCCCAGCATTTT.

The V gene is TRBV5-4, the J gene TRBJ2-1; 7 positions match TRBD2. This CDR3 is 15 amino acids long. The germline V gene encodes CDR1 SGHNT and CDR2 YYREEE (reference sequence). The trim removed 4 bases at V and 6 bases at J, leaving 10 bases unmatched. This CDR3 is CASSRMREQFNEQFF. The CDR3 nucleotides read TGTGCCAGCAGCCGAATGCGGGAGCAGTTCAATGAGCAGTTCTTC.

The chain combines TRBV19 with TRBJ1-2; 7 nucleotides align to TRBD1. The CDR3 loop spans 12 amino acids. Germline CDR1 LNHDA, CDR2 SQIVND (reference sequence). V lost 8 bases to trimming and J lost 7 bases; unmatched junction nucleotides: 7. This CDR3 reads CASRDRVSGYTF. The CDR3 DNA is TGTGCCAGTCGCGACAGGGTATCTGGCTACACCTTC.

The genes are TRBV28 and TRBJ2-2; 7 bases align to TRBD2. CDR1 is MDHEN and CDR2 is SYDVKM in the germline V gene. The V segment lost 5 bases and the J segment 0 bases; nucleotides outside the gene matches: 9. The CDR3 is made up of 17 amino acids. The CDR3 DNA is TGTGCCAGCAGTAGCCAAGGGAGGGATTCGAACACCGGGGAGCTGTTTTTT. This translates into CASSSQGRDSNTGELFF.

The V call is TRBV15, the J call TRBJ2-5, with D hard to call. CDR3 length equals 15 residues. The germline CDR1 and CDR2 sequences are LNHNV and YYDKDF (reference sequence). The V and J ends lost 0 bases and 1 base respectively, with 9 bases between them. The CDR3 DNA reads TGTGCCACCAGCAGAGATTTTGGCTCCCAAGAGACCCAGTACTTC. This codes for CATSRDFGSQETQYF.

The gene calls are TRBV5-4 and TRBJ2-1; 11 bases align to TRBD2. From germline, CDR1 is SGHNT and CDR2 YYREEE (reference sequence). The CDR3 is made up of 15 amino acids. V shed 7 bases and J 5 bases; nucleotides not matched to a gene: 8. CDR3 DNA: TGTGCCAGCTGCGAAGGGACTAGCGGAGACAATGAGCAGTTCTTC. Protein product: CASCEGTSGDNEQFF.

A single count supports this clone. J is TRBJ2-7 and V is TRBV28, with 11 bases lining up with TRBD2. The CDR3 runs to 16 residues. The V segment lost 3 bases and the J segment 3 bases; nucleotides outside the gene matches: 7. CDR1 and CDR2 from the germline V gene are MDHEN and SYDVKM. Here the CDR3 reads CASSLAGTSGIYEQYF. In DNA form, the CDR3 reads TGTGCCAGCAGTTTGGCCGGGACTAGCGGAATCTACGAGCAGTACTTC.

J is TRBJ2-7 and V is TRBV28; TRBD2 aligns across 8 bases. J lost 3 bases, V lost 4 bases, and 5 bases had no gene match. The CDR3 consists of 14 residues. Germline CDR1 MDHEN, CDR2 SYDVKM. Here the CDR3 DNA reads TGTGCCAGCAGTTCCGGGACTAGTTTCTACGAGCAGTACTTC. Translating it yields CASSSGTSFYEQYF.

V and J are TRBV5-1 and TRBJ2-7; the match to TRBD2 covers 11 bases. CDR1 and CDR2 (germline): SGHRS, YFSETQ. This CDR3 has 15 amino acids. Losses at the gene ends were 4 bases for V and 7 bases for J; bases not matched to a gene: 10. CDR3 residues: CASSDRLAGPFEQYF. CDR3 DNA: TGCGCCAGCAGCGATCGACTAGCGGGACCGTTTGAGCAGTACTTC.

The chain uses TRBV30 and TRBJ2-3; TRBD1 might be the D (5 bases). The V gene's germline CDR1 is GTSNPN and CDR2 SVGIG (reference sequence). Trimming stripped 2 bases from V and 3 bases from J, with 18 bases between. This CDR3 contains 16 residues. The CDR3: CAWSPLPSDRTDTQYF. CDR3 DNA sequence: TGTGCCTGGAGTCCACTCCCTTCTGACAGAACAGATACGCAGTATTTT. The full variable domain, rest sourced from reference TRBV30 and TRBJ2-3, is SQTIHQWPATLVQPVGSPLSLECTVEGTSNPNLYWYRQAAGRGLQLLFYSVGIGQISSEVPQNLSASRPQDRQFILSSKKLLLSDSGFYLCAWSPLPSDRTDTQYFGPGTRLTVL.

This chain uses TRBV28 with TRBJ1-1; 10 nucleotides match TRBD1. This CDR3 has 15 amino acids. With 5 bases clipped from V and 2 bases from J, the junction kept 5 bases outside the gene matches. Germline CDR1 is MDHEN and CDR2 is SYDVKM. CDR3 protein: CASSPGQGGNTEAFF. CDR3 nucleotide sequence: TGTGCCAGCAGTCCCGGACAGGGGGGAAACACTGAAGCTTTCTTT.

The chain recombines TRBV5-6 with TRBJ2-2; possibly TRBD2 for D (6 bases). The germline V and J ends were trimmed by 4 bases and 4 bases, with 14 bases remaining between them. The germline gives CDR1 SGHDT, CDR2 YYEEEE. This CDR3 has 15 amino acids. CDR3 nucleotides: TGTGCCAGCAGCGGCGGGGATTTGATCACCGGGGAGCTGTTTTTT. Its translation: CASSGGDLITGELFF.

This chain joins TRBV9 and TRBJ2-3; 8 nucleotides match TRBD2. The trim removed 0 bases at V and 2 bases at J, leaving 5 bases unmatched. CDR1 SGDLS and CDR2 YYNGEE come from the germline V gene. CDR3 length: 16 residues. The CDR3 protein is CASSVEPGGPTDTQYF. The CDR3 DNA sequence: TGTGCCAGCAGCGTAGAACCGGGAGGGCCCACAGATACGCAGTATTTT.

The count of this clone is one. The rearrangement joins TRBV27 to TRBJ1-1; D may be TRBD1 (5 bases). Trimming cost V 2 bases and J 3 bases, with 7 bases left between them. CDR3 length: 13 amino acids. Germline V gene lookup returns CDR1 MNHEY and CDR2 SMNVEV (reference sequence). DNA of the CDR3: TGTGCCAGCAGTTTAGCGGGGGACACTGAAGCTTTCTTT. This translates into CASSLAGDTEAFF.

The chain links TRBV19 to TRBJ1-5; the match to TRBD1 covers 7 bases. Trimming cost V 7 bases and J 0 bases; bases outside gene matches: 12. The length of the CDR3 is 17 residues. The germline V gene encodes CDR1 LNHDA and CDR2 SQIVND (reference sequence). The CDR3 nucleotides are TGTGCCAGTATGGAGGGGGCGAGGGCCGATAGCAATCAGCCCCAGCATTTT. Translating gives CASMEGARADSNQPQHF.

The V and J genes are TRBV6-4 and TRBJ2-1; TRBD2 agrees at 13 bases. Germline CDR1 MRHNA, CDR2 SNTAGT. The J segment lost 14 bases and the V segment lost 6 bases, leaving 16 bases of the junction unmatched. The CDR3 runs to 16 residues. CDR3 in amino acids: CASRVGPGLAGYGEFF. The CDR3 nucleotides read TGTGCCAGCAGGGTTGGTCCGGGACTAGCGGGATATGGGGAGTTCTTC.

The V gene is TRBV6-1, the J gene TRBJ2-7; the D is unclear. The CDR3 contains 13 residues. CDR1 is MNHNS, CDR2 SASEGT, per germline. Trimming cost V 6 bases and J 3 bases, with 12 bases left between them. The CDR3 DNA reads TGTGCCAGCAGATCCGGCCCAGGCTACGAGCAGTACTTC. The encoded protein is CASRSGPGYEQYF.

V gene TRBV30 combines with J gene TRBJ1-1; TRBD1 is a possible D gene (6 bases). This CDR3 has 13 residues. CDR1 is GTSNPN and CDR2 is SVGIG in the germline V gene (reference sequence). The V gene lost 1 base and the J gene lost 10 bases, with 16 bases spanning the gap. CDR3 region: CAWSGSWGGRAFF. CDR3 DNA sequence: TGTGCCTGGAGTGGAAGCTGGGGGGGCAGAGCTTTCTTT.

The chain carries TRBV5-4 and TRBJ2-3; 7 bases agree with TRBD1. The germline V gene encodes CDR1 SGHNT and CDR2 YYREEE (reference sequence). The J segment lost 4 bases and the V segment lost 4 bases, leaving 12 bases of the junction unmatched. CDR3 length equals 16 residues. The CDR3 nucleotides are TGTGCCAGCAGCCCCCGGGACAGTCCAGATTCAGATACGCAGTATTTT. It yields the protein CASSPRDSPDSDTQYF. The variable domain in full, with the rest retrieved from reference TRBV5-4 and TRBJ2-3, is ETGVTQSPTHLIKTRGQQVTLRCSSQSGHNTVSWYQQALGQGPQFIFQYYREEENGRGNFPPRFSGLQFPNYSSELNVNALELDDSALYLCASSPRDSPDSDTQYFGPGTRLTVL.